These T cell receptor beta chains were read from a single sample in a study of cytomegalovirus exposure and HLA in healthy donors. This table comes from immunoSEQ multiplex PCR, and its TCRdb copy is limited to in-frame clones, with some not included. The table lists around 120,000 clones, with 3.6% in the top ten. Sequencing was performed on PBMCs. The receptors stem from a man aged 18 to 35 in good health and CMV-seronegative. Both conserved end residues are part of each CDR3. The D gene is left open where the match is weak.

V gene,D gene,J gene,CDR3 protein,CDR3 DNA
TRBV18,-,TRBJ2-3,CASSPIARNTDTQYF,TGTGCCAGCTCACCAATAGCTAGGAACACAGATACGCAGTATTTT
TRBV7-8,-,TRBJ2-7,CASSTQTGVGGFDYEQYF,TGTGCCAGCAGCACCCAGACGGGGGTGGGAGGATTCGACTACGAGCAGTACTTC
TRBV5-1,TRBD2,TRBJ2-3,CASDYRGGNTDTQYF,TGCGCCAGCGATTATCGCGGGGGGAACACAGATACGCAGTATTTT
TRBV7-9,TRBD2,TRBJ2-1,CASSLGLAGGDEQFF,TGTGCCAGCAGCTTAGGACTAGCGGGAGGTGATGAGCAGTTCTTC
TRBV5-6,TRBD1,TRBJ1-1,CASRGGGWNTEAFF,TGTGCCAGCAGAGGGGGCGGTTGGAACACTGAAGCTTTCTTT
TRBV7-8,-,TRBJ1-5,CASSSQGRSNQPQHF,TGTGCCAGCAGCTCTCAGGGGCGCAGCAATCAGCCCCAGCATTTT
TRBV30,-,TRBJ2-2,CAWSARGKAGELFF,TGTGCCTGGAGTGCCCGGGGGAAGGCCGGGGAGCTGTTTTTT
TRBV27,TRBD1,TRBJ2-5,CASSLGTGEGKTQYF,TGTGCCAGCAGTTTAGGGACAGGGGAGGGAAAGACCCAGTACTTC
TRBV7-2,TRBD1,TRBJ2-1,CASSSWTGEQFF,TGTGCCAGCAGCTCGTGGACAGGTGAGCAGTTCTTC
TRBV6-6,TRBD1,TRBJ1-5,CASSYVTGGNQPQHF,TGTGCCAGCAGTTACGTCACAGGGGGAAATCAGCCCCAGCATTTT
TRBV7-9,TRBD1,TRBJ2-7,CASSAGQGIPHREQYF,TGTGCCAGCAGCGCCGGACAGGGTATTCCCCATCGCGAGCAGTACTTC
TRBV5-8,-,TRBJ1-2,CASTRGRGYGYTF,TGTGCCAGCACCCGTGGCAGGGGCTATGGCTACACCTTC
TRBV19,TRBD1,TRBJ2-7,CASSLSGQGATEQYF,TGTGCCAGTAGTCTCTCCGGACAGGGGGCAACCGAGCAGTACTTC
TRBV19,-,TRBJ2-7,CASSIGQGGEQYF,TGTGCCAGTAGTATAGGACAGGGAGGCGAGCAGTACTTC
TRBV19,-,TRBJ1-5,CASSMVSGGIYSNQPQHF,TGTGCCAGTAGTATGGTTTCTGGAGGGATTTATAGCAATCAGCCCCAGCATTTT
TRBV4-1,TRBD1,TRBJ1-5,CASSQVRTGEHQPQHF,TGCGCCAGCAGCCAAGTCCGGACAGGGGAACATCAGCCCCAGCATTTT
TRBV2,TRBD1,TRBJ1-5,CASSEPDRANQPQHF,TGTGCCAGCAGTGAACCCGACAGGGCGAATCAGCCCCAGCATTTT
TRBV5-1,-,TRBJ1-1,CASSLIVNTEAFF,TGCGCCAGCAGCTTGATAGTGAACACTGAAGCTTTCTTT
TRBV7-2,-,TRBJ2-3,CASSSSVNTQYF,TGTGCCAGCAGCTCTAGCGTTAATACGCAGTATTTT
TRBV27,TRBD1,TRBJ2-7,CASSVRDSPYEQYF,TGTGCCAGCAGCGTGAGGGACAGTCCCTACGAGCAGTACTTC
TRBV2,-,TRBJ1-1,CASTTTPNTEAFF,TGTGCCAGCACCACAACACCCAACACTGAAGCTTTCTTT
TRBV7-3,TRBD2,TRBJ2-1,CASSPSGTRGYEQFF,TGTGCCAGCAGCCCCTCCGGGACTAGGGGCTATGAGCAGTTCTTC
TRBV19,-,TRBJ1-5,CASSMGQGRQPQHF,TGTGCCAGTAGTATGGGGCAGGGGCGTCAGCCCCAGCACTTT
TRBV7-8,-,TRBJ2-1,CASSPHVVLYNEQFF,TGTGCCAGCAGCCCCCACGTAGTACTCTACAATGAGCAGTTCTTC
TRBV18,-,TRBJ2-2,CASSPLQIGVATGELFF,TGTGCCAGCTCACCTCTTCAGATCGGGGTTGCCACCGGGGAGCTGTTTTTT
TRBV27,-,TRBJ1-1,CASSASGVGNTEAFF,TGTGCCAGCAGTGCGTCGGGGGTCGGAAACACTGAAGCTTTCTTT
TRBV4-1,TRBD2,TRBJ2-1,CASSQAFLVGLAGANEQFF,TGCGCCAGCAGCCAAGCGTTTCTAGTTGGACTAGCGGGAGCAAATGAGCAGTTCTTC
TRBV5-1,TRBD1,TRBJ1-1,CASSRPQGEDLNTEAFF,TGCGCCAGCAGCCGGCCCCAGGGGGAAGATTTGAACACTGAAGCTTTCTTT
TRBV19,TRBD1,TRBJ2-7,CATEDRGYEQYF,TGTGCCACCGAAGACAGGGGTTACGAGCAGTACTTC
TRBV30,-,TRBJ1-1,CAWIRRGSTEAFF,TGTGCCTGGATCCGTCGGGGTAGCACTGAAGCTTTCTTT
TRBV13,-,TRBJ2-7,CASSPGRSEQYF,TGTGCCAGCAGCCCCGGTAGATCCGAGCAGTACTTC
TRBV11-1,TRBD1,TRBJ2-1,CASRDRGVNEQFF,TGTGCCAGCAGAGACAGGGGAGTCAATGAGCAGTTCTTC
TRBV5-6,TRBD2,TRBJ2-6,CASSWGLAGLSGANVLTF,TGTGCCAGCAGCTGGGGGCTAGCGGGTCTCTCTGGGGCCAACGTCCTGACTTTC
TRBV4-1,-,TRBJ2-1,CASSPIQSGVGYEQFF,TGCGCCAGCAGCCCGATCCAATCGGGAGTAGGTTATGAGCAATTCTTC
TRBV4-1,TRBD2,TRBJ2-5,CASSQEASGSGVPSETQYF,TGCGCCAGCAGCCAAGAGGCTAGCGGGAGCGGGGTCCCAAGCGAGACCCAGTACTTC
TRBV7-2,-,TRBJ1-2,CASSLRPLDSTYGYTF,TGTGCCAGCAGCTTAAGGCCCCTGGACAGTACTTATGGCTACACCTTC
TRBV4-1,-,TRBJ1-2,CASSHLQGNYGYTF,TGCGCCAGCAGCCACTTACAGGGAAACTATGGCTACACCTTC
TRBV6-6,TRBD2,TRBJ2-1,CASTYSGEYNEQFF,TGTGCCAGCACCTATAGCGGGGAGTACAATGAGCAGTTCTTC
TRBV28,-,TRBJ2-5,CASSLAGKETQYF,TGTGCCAGCAGTTTGGCCGGGAAAGAGACCCAGTACTTC
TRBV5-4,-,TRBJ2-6,CASSLEWTEISGANVLTF,TGTGCCAGCAGCTTGGAATGGACAGAGATCTCTGGGGCCAACGTCCTGACTTTC
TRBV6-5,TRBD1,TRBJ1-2,CASSPSDRAEGYTF,TGTGCCAGCAGCCCCTCCGACAGGGCGGAAGGCTACACCTTC
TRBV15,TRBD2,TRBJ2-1,CATSRDLAGGAYNEQFF,TGTGCCACCAGCAGAGATTTAGCGGGGGGGGCTTACAATGAGCAGTTCTTC
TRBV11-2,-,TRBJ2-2,CASSFRDSGELFF,TGTGCCAGCAGCTTCAGGGATTCCGGGGAGCTGTTTTTT
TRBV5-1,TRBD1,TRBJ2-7,CASRLDRAFSYEQYF,TGCGCCAGCAGATTGGACAGGGCTTTCTCCTACGAGCAGTACTTC
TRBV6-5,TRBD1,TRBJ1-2,CASSYSDRGGYTF,TGTGCCAGCAGTTACTCCGACAGGGGTGGCTACACCTTC
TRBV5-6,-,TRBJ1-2,CASWDYANYGYTF,TGTGCCAGCTGGGACTATGCTAACTATGGCTACACCTTC